What follows is one TCR beta chain and its context. The repertoire was sequenced with immunoSEQ multiplex PCR; TCRdb's copy has only in-frame clones and lacks some. The sample shows roughly 66,000 clones, roughly four fifths of them seen only once. Trimming cost V 1 base and J 7 bases, with 8 bases left between them. The CDR3 has 13 residues. Germline values: CDR1 SGHDN, CDR2 FVKESK. These data come from a study of OX40 agonist ivuxolimab in advanced cancers. Study background: The dose of intravenous ivuxolimab that patients received every 2 weeks ranged from 0.01 to 10 mg/kg.

The origin of this receptor is an adult with an advanced solid tumor such as melanoma, head and neck, liver or kidney cancer. The chain recombines TRBV14 with TRBJ2-1, with D unresolved. The sample here was CD4+ or CD8+ T cells sorted from blood, taken in a trial of the OX40 agonist ivuxolimab. The CDR3: CASSQVHRNEQFF. The CDR3 nucleotides are TGTGCCAGCAGCCAAGTACACCGGAATGAGCAGTTCTTC.